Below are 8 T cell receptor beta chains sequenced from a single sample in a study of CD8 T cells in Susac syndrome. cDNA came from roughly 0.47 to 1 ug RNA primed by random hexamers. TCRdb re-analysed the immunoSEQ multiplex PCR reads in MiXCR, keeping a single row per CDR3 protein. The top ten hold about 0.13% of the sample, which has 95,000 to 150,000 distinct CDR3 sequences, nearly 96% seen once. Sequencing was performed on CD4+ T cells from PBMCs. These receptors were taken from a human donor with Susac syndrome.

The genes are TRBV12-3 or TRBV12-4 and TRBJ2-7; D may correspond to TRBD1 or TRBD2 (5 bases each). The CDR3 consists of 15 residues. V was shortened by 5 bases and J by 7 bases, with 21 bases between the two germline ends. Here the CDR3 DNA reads TGTGCCAGCAGTACCTGGGACCGCCGTTTGAGGGAGCAGTACTTC. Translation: CASSTWDRRLREQYF.

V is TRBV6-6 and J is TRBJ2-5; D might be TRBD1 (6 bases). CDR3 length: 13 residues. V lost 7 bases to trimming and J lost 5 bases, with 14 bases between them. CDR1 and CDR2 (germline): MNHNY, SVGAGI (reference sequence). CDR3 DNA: TGTGCCAGCACCCGGGACATGAGGGAGACCCAGTACTTC. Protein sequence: CASTRDMRETQYF.

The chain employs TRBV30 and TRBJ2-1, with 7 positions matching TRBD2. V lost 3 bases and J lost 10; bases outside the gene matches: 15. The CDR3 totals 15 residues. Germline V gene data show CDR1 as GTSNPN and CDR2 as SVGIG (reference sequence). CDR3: CAWRSPSGPSREQFF. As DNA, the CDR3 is TGTGCCTGGAGATCACCTAGCGGTCCATCGAGGGAGCAGTTCTTC.

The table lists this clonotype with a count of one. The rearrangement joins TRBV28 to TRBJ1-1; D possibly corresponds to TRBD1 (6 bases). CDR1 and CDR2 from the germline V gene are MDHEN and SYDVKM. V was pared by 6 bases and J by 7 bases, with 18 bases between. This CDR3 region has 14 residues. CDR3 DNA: TGTGCCAGCAGAGAGGCCTCCAGGGGCTATGAAGCTTTCTTT. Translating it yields CASREASRGYEAFF. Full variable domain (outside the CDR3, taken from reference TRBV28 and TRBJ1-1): DVKVTQSSRYLVKRTGEKVFLECVQDMDHENMFWYRQDPGLGLRLIYFSYDVKMKEKGDIPEGYSVSREKKERFSLILESASTNQTSMYLCASREASRGYEAFFGQGTRLTVV.

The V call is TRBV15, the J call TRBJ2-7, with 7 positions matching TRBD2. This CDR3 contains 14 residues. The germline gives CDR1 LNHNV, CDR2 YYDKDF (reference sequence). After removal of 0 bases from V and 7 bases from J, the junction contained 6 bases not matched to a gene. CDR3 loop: CATSRDLSGWEQYF. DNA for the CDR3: TGTGCCACCAGCAGAGATCTTAGCGGGTGGGAGCAGTACTTC.

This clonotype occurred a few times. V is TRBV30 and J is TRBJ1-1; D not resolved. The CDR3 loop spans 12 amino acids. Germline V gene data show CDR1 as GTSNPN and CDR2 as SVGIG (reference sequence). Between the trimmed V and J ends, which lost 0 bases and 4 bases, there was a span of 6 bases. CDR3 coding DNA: TGTGCCTGGAGTGTACTCGGCACTGAAGCTTTCTTT. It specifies CAWSVLGTEAFF.

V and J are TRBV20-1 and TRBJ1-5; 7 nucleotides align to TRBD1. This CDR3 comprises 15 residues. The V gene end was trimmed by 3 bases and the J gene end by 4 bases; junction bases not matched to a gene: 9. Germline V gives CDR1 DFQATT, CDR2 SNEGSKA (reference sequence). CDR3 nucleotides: TGCAGTGCTAGCCCCCGCCCAGGGGGGAATCAGCCCCAGCATTTT. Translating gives CSASPRPGGNQPQHF.

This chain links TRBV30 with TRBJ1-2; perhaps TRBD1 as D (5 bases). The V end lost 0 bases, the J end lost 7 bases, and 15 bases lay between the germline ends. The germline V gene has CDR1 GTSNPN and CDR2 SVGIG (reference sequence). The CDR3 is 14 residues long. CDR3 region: CAWSVYSGSGGYTF. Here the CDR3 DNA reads TGTGCCTGGAGTGTATATTCAGGGTCAGGTGGCTACACCTTC.